Given below is one T cell receptor beta chain in context. This sample is part of a study of technical replicates of blood from several donors. Profiling relied on immunoSEQ multiplex PCR, and the TCRdb table lists in-frame clones only, not all of them. The sample consists of about 14,000 clones, 80% to 85% of them appearing once. V shed 0 bases and J shed 1 base, with 12 bases lying between them. This CDR3 is built from 16 residues. From germline, CDR1 is MNHEY and CDR2 SVGAGI. V and J are TRBV6-5 and TRBJ1-2, with D tentatively TRBD1 (6 bases). The TCR originated in a human donor in good health. Material for sequencing was PBMCs. The CDR3 reads CASSYSSQGGNYGYTF. As DNA, the CDR3 is TGTGCCAGCAGTTACTCTTCACAGGGCGGTAACTATGGCTACACCTTC.